These 21 T cell receptor beta chains came from one sample sequenced in a study of T cell responses to AZD1222 COVID-19 vaccine. Libraries were prepared by immunoSEQ multiplex PCR; TCRdb keeps only in-frame clonotypes and omits some of them. Of 40,000 to 60,000 clones listed, roughly 85% are singletons. This specimen consisted of peripheral blood, obtained 28 days after the second AZD1222 dose. All receptors derive from an adult who received the AZD1222 COVID-19 vaccine.

The chain recombines TRBV18 with TRBJ2-2; possibly TRBD1 for D (6 bases). Trimming removed 3 bases at V and 4 bases at J, with 12 bases between. This CDR3 is built from 15 residues. CDR1 and CDR2 (germline): KGHSH, LQKENI. CDR3 coding DNA: TGTGCCAGCTCACCTGGACAGACGGTCACCGGGGAGCTGTTTTTT. Its protein product is CASSPGQTVTGELFF.

This chain connects TRBV28 to TRBJ1-1; 8 nucleotides line up with TRBD1. The length of the CDR3 is 15 residues. J lost 4 bases, V lost 5 bases, and 9 bases had no gene match. Germline CDR1 is MDHEN and CDR2 is SYDVKM. DNA of the CDR3: TGTGCCAGCAGTCTGCAACAGGGGGGGGGCACTGAAGCTTTCTTT. Protein: CASSLQQGGGTEAFF.

The genes are TRBV7-2 and TRBJ1-5; TRBD1 is a possible D gene (5 bases). Per germline, CDR1 SGHTA and CDR2 FQGNSA. V was cut by 1 base and J by 2 bases, with 9 bases left in between. This CDR3 contains 15 residues. CDR3 region: CASSLEGFRNQPQHF. Written as DNA, the CDR3 is TGTGCCAGCAGCTTAGAGGGGTTTCGCAATCAGCCCCAGCATTTT.

This clone was detected only once. J is TRBJ2-1 and V is TRBV7-6, with 10 nucleotides matching TRBD2. The CDR3 contains 18 residues. The germline V gene has CDR1 SGHVS and CDR2 FNYEAQ. V shed 6 bases, J shed 6 bases, and the junction held 17 bases outside the gene matches. CDR3 residues: CASRLRPSGRGDGNEQFF. CDR3 DNA sequence: TGTGCCAGCAGGCTTCGGCCTAGCGGGAGAGGGGACGGCAATGAGCAGTTCTTC.

The chain carries TRBV5-8 and TRBJ2-5; D is undetermined. Germline-derived CDR1 and CDR2 are SGHTS and YDEGEE. Trimming removed 2 bases at V and 5 bases at J, with 19 bases between. This CDR3 region has 16 residues. CDR3 sequence (DNA): TGTGCCAGCAGCTTATTAAATATCGGAGTAACGGAGACCCAGTACTTC. This translates into CASSLLNIGVTETQYF.

The chain links TRBV7-2 to TRBJ2-5; 8 nucleotides line up with TRBD2. The J segment lost 4 bases and the V segment lost 2 bases, leaving 6 bases of the junction unmatched. CDR1 SGHTA and CDR2 FQGNSA come from the germline V gene. The CDR3 is made up of 15 amino acids. The CDR3 nucleotides read TGTGCCAGCAGCTTAAGGACGGGAGGGCCAGAGACCCAGTACTTC. It is translated as CASSLRTGGPETQYF.

V is TRBV27 and J is TRBJ1-6; D gene unclear. The CDR3 runs to 12 residues. Trimming removed 1 base from V and 7 bases from J, with 2 bases in between. CDR1 is MNHEY and CDR2 is SMNVEV in the germline V gene (reference sequence). The CDR3 coding sequence is TGTGCCAGCAGTTTATACAATTCACCCCTCCACTTT. Its protein is CASSLYNSPLHF.

This clone was seen only a few times. This sequence joins TRBV10-3 and TRBJ2-7; D remains unclear. The CDR3 contains 12 residues. The V gene lost 1 base and the J gene lost 5 bases, with 6 bases spanning the gap. Germline CDR1 reads ENHRY; CDR2 reads SYGVKD. CDR3 sequence: CAISEFRDEQYF. In nucleotides, the CDR3 is TGTGCCATCAGTGAGTTTAGAGACGAGCAGTACTTC.

In this sample, this clone turned up a few times. V usage is TRBV7-6 and J usage is TRBJ2-7; 7 bases align to TRBD1. CDR1 and CDR2 from the germline V gene are SGHVS and FNYEAQ. The V and J ends lost 6 bases and 4 bases, in that order; junction bases with no gene match: 9. CDR3 length equals 14 residues. CDR3 in DNA: TGTGCCAGCAGTTCTCGACAGGGCAAGTACGAGCAGTACTTC. Amino acid sequence: CASSSRQGKYEQYF.

The rearrangement uses TRBV7-2 and TRBJ2-7, with no clear D. V was clipped by 3 bases and J by 1 base, with 13 bases between them. CDR1 and CDR2 (germline): SGHTA, FQGNSA. CDR3 size: 15 residues. The CDR3 nucleotides read TGTGCCAGCAGCTTTAGTCAGGCCCAGTCCTACGAGCAGTACTTC. This codes for CASSFSQAQSYEQYF.

The chain joins TRBV7-9 to TRBJ2-7, with D perhaps matching TRBD1 (5 bases). CDR3 length: 13 amino acids. The germline V and J ends were trimmed by 6 bases and 7 bases, with 16 bases remaining between them. Germline V gene lookup returns CDR1 SEHNR and CDR2 FQNEAQ (reference sequence). DNA of the CDR3: TGTGCCAGCAGAGGTATAGGGGATGGGGAGCAGTACTTC. This translates into CASRGIGDGEQYF.

The rearrangement links TRBV5-1 to TRBJ2-7, with TRBD1 matching over 8 bases. This CDR3 spans 15 amino acids. The junction had 8 bases not matched to a gene; V was cut back by 6 bases and J by 0 bases. Germline CDR1 is SGHRS and CDR2 is YFSETQ. CDR3 loop: CASNQGASSSYEQYF. The CDR3, as DNA: TGCGCCAGCAACCAGGGGGCCTCTTCCTCCTACGAGCAGTACTTC. Based on the CDR3 plus reference TRBV5-1 and TRBJ2-7, the full variable domain is KAGVTQTPRYLIKTRGQQVTLSCSPISGHRSVSWYQQTPGQGLQFLFEYFSETQRNKGNFPGRFSGRQFSNSRSEMNVSTLELGDSALYLCASNQGASSSYEQYFGPGTRLTVT.

This clone was found once. This rearrangement joins TRBV11-2 to TRBJ1-5, with a possible D match to TRBD1 (5 bases). Germline CDR1 is SGHAT and CDR2 is FQNNGV. Trimming cost V 1 base and J 5 bases, with 12 bases left between them. This CDR3 is built from 15 residues. CDR3 in DNA: TGTGCCAGCAGCTTAGGAGGGGACTCTTATCAGCCCCAGCATTTT. It specifies CASSLGGDSYQPQHF.

J is TRBJ2-1 and V is TRBV19, with TRBD2 matching over 10 bases. Germline assignment: CDR1 LNHDA and CDR2 SQIVND (reference sequence). The CDR3 consists of 16 residues. The ends lost 3 bases at V and 3 bases at J; junction bases unmatched: 5. The CDR3 coding sequence is TGTGCCAGTAGTATCTATCGGACTAGCGGCTACAATGAGCAGTTCTTC. Translated, it gives CASSIYRTSGYNEQFF.

This clone was observed a few times. The chain links TRBV19 to TRBJ2-3, with D tentatively TRBD2 (6 bases). This CDR3 is 14 amino acids long. The V and J ends lost 7 bases and 0 bases respectively, with 11 bases between them. Germline CDR1 LNHDA, CDR2 SQIVND (reference sequence). The CDR3 loop reads CASKEGPSTDTQYF. The CDR3 DNA is TGTGCCAGTAAGGAGGGGCCCAGCACAGATACGCAGTATTTT.

The chain combines TRBV9 with TRBJ2-1, with D perhaps matching TRBD2 (5 bases). Germline CDR1 SGDLS, CDR2 YYNGEE. The V end was cut by 4 bases, the J end by 2 bases, with 13 bases between. CDR3 length: 15 residues. This CDR3 is CASSSGLITYNEQFF. CDR3 bases: TGTGCCAGCAGCTCCGGACTTATTACCTACAATGAGCAGTTCTTC.

This clone appeared a few times. The chain couples TRBV5-1 to TRBJ2-7, with D perhaps matching TRBD2 (7 bases). CDR3 size: 15 residues. Germline V gives CDR1 SGHRS, CDR2 YFSETQ. V was cut by 0 bases and J by 3 bases, with 13 bases left in between. The chain's CDR3 is CASSLEGGGIYEQYF. Written as DNA, the CDR3 is TGCGCCAGCAGCTTGGAGGGGGGAGGGATCTACGAGCAGTACTTC. The full variable domain, completed using reference TRBV5-1 and TRBJ2-7, is KAGVTQTPRYLIKTRGQQVTLSCSPISGHRSVSWYQQTPGQGLQFLFEYFSETQRNKGNFPGRFSGRQFSNSRSEMNVSTLELGDSALYLCASSLEGGGIYEQYFGPGTRLTVT.

CDR3 DNA sequence: TGTGCCAGCAGCTCGACTAGCGGGTTATACAATGAGCAGTTCTTC. Translated, it gives CASSSTSGLYNEQFF. The genes are TRBV7-2 and TRBJ2-1, with 10 bases aligning to TRBD2. The CDR3 sequence is 15 residues long. V shed 4 bases and J 4 bases; nucleotides not matched to a gene: 4. Germline V gene sequence: CDR1 SGHTA, CDR2 FQGNSA.

The rearrangement joins TRBV7-8 to TRBJ1-2; 7 nucleotides align to TRBD1. V shed 5 bases, J shed 2 bases, and the junction held 8 bases outside the gene matches. The CDR3 runs to 15 residues. Germline loops: CDR1 SGHVS, CDR2 FQNEAQ. For the CDR3, the DNA is TGTGCCAGCAGCGCTTATGGCAGGGGGAACTATGGCTACACCTTC. Its protein product is CASSAYGRGNYGYTF.

V gene TRBV7-2 combines with J gene TRBJ2-7, with 9 bases lining up with TRBD1. The V gene's germline CDR1 is SGHTA and CDR2 FQGNSA. V shed 5 bases and J 4 bases; nucleotides not matched to a gene: 6. This CDR3 has 14 residues. CDR3 sequence (DNA): TGTGCCAGCAGCCCCCGGGACAGGGCATACGAGCAGTACTTC. Its translation: CASSPRDRAYEQYF.

This clone appeared once. The genes are TRBV6-1 and TRBJ1-1; possible D gene TRBD1, 5 bases. Germline V gene sequence: CDR1 MNHNS, CDR2 SASEGT. V lost 1 base to trimming and J lost 0 bases, with 9 bases between them. The CDR3 is 15 residues long. CDR3: CASSEGPGLNTEAFF. The CDR3 bases are TGTGCCAGCAGTGAAGGTCCGGGGCTGAACACTGAAGCTTTCTTT.